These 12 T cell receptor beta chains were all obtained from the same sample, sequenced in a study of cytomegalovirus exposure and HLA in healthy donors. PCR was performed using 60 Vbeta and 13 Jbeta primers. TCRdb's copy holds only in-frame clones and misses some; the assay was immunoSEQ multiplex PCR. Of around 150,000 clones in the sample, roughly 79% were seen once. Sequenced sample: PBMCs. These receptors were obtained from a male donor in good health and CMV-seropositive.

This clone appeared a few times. CDR3 in amino acids: CASRSQGTGELFF. Here the CDR3 DNA reads TGTGCCAGCAGGTCGCAGGGGACCGGGGAGCTGTTTTTT. The V and J genes are TRBV5-6 and TRBJ2-2, with TRBD1 as a possible D gene (6 bases). This CDR3 region has 13 residues. Germline V gives CDR1 SGHDT, CDR2 YYEEEE. The V and J ends lost 5 bases and 5 bases respectively, with 10 bases between them. Full variable domain (outside the CDR3, taken from reference TRBV5-6 and TRBJ2-2): DAGVTQSPTHLIKTRGQQVTLRCSPKSGHDTVSWYQQALGQGPQFIFQYYEEEERQRGNFPDRFSGHQFPNYSSELNVNALLLGDSALYLCASRSQGTGELFFGEGSRLTVL.

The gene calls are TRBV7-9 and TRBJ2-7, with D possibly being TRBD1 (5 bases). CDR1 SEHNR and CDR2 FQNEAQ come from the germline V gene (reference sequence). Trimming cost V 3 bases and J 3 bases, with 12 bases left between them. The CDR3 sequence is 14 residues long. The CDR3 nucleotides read TGTGCCAGCAGCTTCGAAGGCAGGGACTACGAGCAGTACTTC. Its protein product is CASSFEGRDYEQYF.

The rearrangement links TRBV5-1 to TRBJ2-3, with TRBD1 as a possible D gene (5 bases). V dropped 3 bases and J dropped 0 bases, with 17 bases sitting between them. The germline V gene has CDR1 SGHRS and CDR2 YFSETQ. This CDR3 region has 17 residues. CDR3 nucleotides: TGCGCCAGCAGCTCAGCAGGGCCCATCGCTAGCACAGATACGCAGTATTTT. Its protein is CASSSAGPIASTDTQYF. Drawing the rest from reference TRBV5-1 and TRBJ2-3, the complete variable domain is KAGVTQTPRYLIKTRGQQVTLSCSPISGHRSVSWYQQTPGQGLQFLFEYFSETQRNKGNFPGRFSGRQFSNSRSEMNVSTLELGDSALYLCASSSAGPIASTDTQYFGPGTRLTVL.

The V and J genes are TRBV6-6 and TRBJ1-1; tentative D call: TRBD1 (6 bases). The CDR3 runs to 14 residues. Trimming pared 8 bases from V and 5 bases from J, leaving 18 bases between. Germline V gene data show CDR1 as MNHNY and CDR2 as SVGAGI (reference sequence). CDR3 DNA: TGTGCCAGCGGGAAGACAGGTAGGAGGACTGAAGCTTTCTTT. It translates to CASGKTGRRTEAFF.

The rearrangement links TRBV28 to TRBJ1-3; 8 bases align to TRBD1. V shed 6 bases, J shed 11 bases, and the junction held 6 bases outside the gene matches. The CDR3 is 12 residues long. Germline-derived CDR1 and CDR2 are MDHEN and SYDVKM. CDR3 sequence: CASSWDRSPIYF. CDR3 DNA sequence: TGTGCCAGCAGCTGGGACAGGTCACCCATATATTTT.

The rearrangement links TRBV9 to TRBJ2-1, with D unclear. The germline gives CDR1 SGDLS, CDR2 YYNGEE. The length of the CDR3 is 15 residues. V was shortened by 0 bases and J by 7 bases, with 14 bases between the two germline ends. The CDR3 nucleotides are TGTGCCAGCAGCGTAGAGTTCAAGTTCGGGAATGAGCAGTTCTTC. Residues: CASSVEFKFGNEQFF.

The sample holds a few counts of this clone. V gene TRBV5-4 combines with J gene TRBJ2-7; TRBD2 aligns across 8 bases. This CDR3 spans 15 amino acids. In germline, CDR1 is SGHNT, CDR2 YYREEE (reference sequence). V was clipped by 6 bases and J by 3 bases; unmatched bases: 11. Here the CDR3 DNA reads TGTGCCAGCACCCAGCGGGGGAACCTTGACTACGAGCAGTACTTC. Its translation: CASTQRGNLDYEQYF.

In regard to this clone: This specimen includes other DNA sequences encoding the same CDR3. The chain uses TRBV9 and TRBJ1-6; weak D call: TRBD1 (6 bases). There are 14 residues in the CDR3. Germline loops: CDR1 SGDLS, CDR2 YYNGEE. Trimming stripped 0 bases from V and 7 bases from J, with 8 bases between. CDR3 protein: CASSVEQGNSPLHF. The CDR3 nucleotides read TGTGCCAGCAGCGTAGAACAGGGCAATTCACCCCTCCACTTT.

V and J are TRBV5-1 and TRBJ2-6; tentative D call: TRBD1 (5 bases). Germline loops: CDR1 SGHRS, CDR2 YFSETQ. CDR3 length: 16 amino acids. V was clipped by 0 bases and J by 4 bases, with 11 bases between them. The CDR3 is CASSLGGWLGANVLTF. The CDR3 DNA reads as TGCGCCAGCAGCTTGGGGGGCTGGCTGGGGGCCAACGTCCTGACTTTC.

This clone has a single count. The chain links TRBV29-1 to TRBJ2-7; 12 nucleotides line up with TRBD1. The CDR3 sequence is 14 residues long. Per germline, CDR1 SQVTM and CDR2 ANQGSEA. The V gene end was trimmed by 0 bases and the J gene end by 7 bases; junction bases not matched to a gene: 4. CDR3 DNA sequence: TGCAGCGTTGAAGAGGGACAGGGGGCGCGTGAGCAGTACTTC. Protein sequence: CSVEEGQGAREQYF.

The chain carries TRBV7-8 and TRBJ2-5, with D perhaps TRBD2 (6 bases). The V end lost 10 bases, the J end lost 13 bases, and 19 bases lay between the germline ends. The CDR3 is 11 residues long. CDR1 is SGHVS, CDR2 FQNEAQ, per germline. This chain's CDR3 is CATIGDSPMYF. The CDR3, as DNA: TGTGCCACGATAGGGGACTCCCCCATGTACTTC. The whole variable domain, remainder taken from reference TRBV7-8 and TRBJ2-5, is GAGVSQSPRYKVAKRGQDVALRCDPISGHVSLFWYQQALGQGPEFLTYFQNEAQLDKSGLPSDRFFAERPEGSVSTLKIQRTQQEDSAVYLCATIGDSPMYFGPGTRLLVL.

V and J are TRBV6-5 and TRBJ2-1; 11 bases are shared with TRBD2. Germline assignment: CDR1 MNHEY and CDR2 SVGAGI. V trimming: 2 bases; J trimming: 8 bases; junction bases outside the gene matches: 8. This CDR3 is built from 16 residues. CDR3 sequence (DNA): TGTGCCAGCAGTTACCTTACGACTAGCGGGGAGGATGAGCAGTTCTTC. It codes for CASSYLTTSGEDEQFF.